These 4 T cell receptor beta chains share one sample of origin, sequenced in a study of shared clonotypes between healthy human individuals. The protocol was immunoSEQ multiplex PCR, while the TCRdb copy is restricted to in-frame clones and leaves out a portion. The table includes under 550,000 clones, 90% to 96% detected once. What was sequenced was naive CD4+ T cells sorted from blood. Stated subset: CD45RA+ positively selected. The receptors were sampled from a woman aged 25 to 39 in good health.

The V call is TRBV18, the J call TRBJ2-1; 7 bases align to TRBD1. This CDR3 has 16 residues. Losses at the gene ends were 0 bases for V and 7 bases for J; bases not matched to a gene: 9. Germline CDR1 is KGHSH and CDR2 is LQKENI. The CDR3 here is CASSPPNRGLGNEQFF. As DNA, the CDR3 is TGTGCCAGCTCACCACCGAACAGGGGATTGGGGAATGAGCAGTTCTTC.

The V and J genes are TRBV10-2 and TRBJ2-1; TRBD1 matches 9 bases. After removal of 7 bases from V and 6 bases from J, the junction contained 10 bases not matched to a gene. This CDR3 has 15 residues. Germline V gives CDR1 WSHSY, CDR2 SAAADI. DNA for the CDR3: TGCGCCAGCAAAGTTCCGGGACAGGGCTCCAATGAGCAGTTCTTC. Translated: CASKVPGQGSNEQFF.

CDR3 DNA sequence: TGTGCCAGCTCACCGGGACAGGGGACCAATCAGCCCCAGCATTTT. It specifies CASSPGQGTNQPQHF. The J gene is TRBJ1-5, the V gene TRBV18; 10 positions agree with TRBD1. The CDR3 extends over 15 amino acids. Germline V gene sequence: CDR1 KGHSH, CDR2 LQKENI. V shed 3 bases and J 3 bases; nucleotides not matched to a gene: 2.

The chain combines TRBV5-4 with TRBJ2-7; D perhaps matches TRBD1 (5 bases). With 3 bases removed from V and 6 bases from J, the gap between germline ends came to 13 bases. Germline V gives CDR1 SGHNT, CDR2 YYREEE (reference sequence). This CDR3 comprises 13 residues. In DNA, the CDR3 is TGTGCCAGCAGCTCGACAGAGAGAGGCGAGCAGTACTTC. It encodes CASSSTERGEQYF.